This T cell receptor beta chain was documented in a study of monozygotic twins with inflammatory bowel disease. Of note for this clonotype: Its antigen is undetermined.

TCRalpha and TCRbeta cDNA was put through two nested PCRs of approximately 17 and 9 cycles. TCRdb re-analyzed the 5' RACE reads; it lists each CDR3 protein once, without DNA. The sample data list about 160,000 distinct CDR3 sequences. Regarding the study as a whole: On the inverse Simpson index, IBD patients scored lower for TCRbeta diversity than healthy co-twins.

CDR3 length: 15 amino acids. Germline CDR1 and CDR2: SGHTA and FQGTGA. V usage is TRBV7-3 and J usage is TRBJ2-1. This TCR was recovered from a human donor with ulcerative colitis or Crohn's disease, or a healthy co-twin of an affected twin (not recorded which). Sequenced sample: blood. The chain's CDR3 is CASSLTRGRHNEQFF.